The clone carrying this T cell receptor beta chain was seen a single time. Germline V CDR1 and CDR2: MNHEY, SVGAGI. V shed 4 bases, J shed 2 bases, and the junction held 5 bases outside the gene matches. This CDR3 contains 14 residues. The table came from immunoSEQ multiplex PCR; TCRdb's copy has only in-frame clones and leaves some out. The sample records around 50,000 clones, approximately 87% being singletons. These data originate in a study of blood T cell repertoires in COVID-19. Study as a whole: Italy, Spain and the United States were the sources of the convalescent and acute COVID-19 samples.

The receptor comes from a human donor in a cohort sampled during active COVID-19. The sequenced sample was peripheral blood. V usage is TRBV6-5 and J usage is TRBJ2-7; 7 bases align to TRBD1. The CDR3, as DNA: TGTGCCAGCAGTTCTAGGACAGGTACCTACGAGCAGTACTTC. The encoded protein is CASSSRTGTYEQYF.